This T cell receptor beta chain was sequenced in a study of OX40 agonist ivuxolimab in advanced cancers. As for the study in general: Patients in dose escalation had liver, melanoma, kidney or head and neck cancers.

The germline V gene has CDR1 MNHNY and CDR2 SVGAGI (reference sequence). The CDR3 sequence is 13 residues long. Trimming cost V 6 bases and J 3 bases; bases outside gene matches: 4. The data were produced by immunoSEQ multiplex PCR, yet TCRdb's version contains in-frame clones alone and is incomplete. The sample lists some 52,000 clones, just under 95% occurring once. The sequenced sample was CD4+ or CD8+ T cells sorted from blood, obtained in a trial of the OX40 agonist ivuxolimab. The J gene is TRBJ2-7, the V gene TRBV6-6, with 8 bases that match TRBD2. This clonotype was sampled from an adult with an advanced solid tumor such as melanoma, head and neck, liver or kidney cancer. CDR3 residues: CASRPGTSYEQYF. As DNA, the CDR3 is TGTGCCAGCAGACCTGGGACTAGCTACGAGCAGTACTTC.